This T cell receptor beta chain was retrieved from a study of cytomegalovirus exposure and HLA in healthy donors (dated by TCRdb to about 2017). A note on the overall study: According to an earlier analysis of a few hundred of the donors, about 170 million T cells yielded some 120 million unique TCR beta sequences and less than 300 Gb of sequence data. In an earlier analysis of 500 to 650 of the donors, high-throughput TCR beta sequencing was used to judge whether each TCR beta V gene segment behaved as functional or pseudogenic. Alongside the repertoire data, information on donor age, sex, ethnicity and CMV serostatus was compiled. A later analysis re-examined previously published TCR beta repertoires from 600 to 700 donors and added high-resolution HLA genotyping to investigate patterns of TCR occurrence. The study combined high-throughput TCR immunosequencing, statistical association of individual TCRs with disease status, and machine learning to predict cytomegalovirus infection status. The number of donors typed differed by locus, with roughly 629-640 for A, B, C, DRB1 and DQB1, roughly 520 for DQA1, nearly 610 for DPA1, and approximately 470 for DPB1. The study was designed to test whether signatures of past pathogen exposure could be identified by cataloging public T cell receptors. The study profiled the T cell repertoires of hundreds of subjects by immunosequencing and related them to cytomegalovirus serostatus. On average, roughly 200,000 unique TCR beta nucleotide sequences were sequenced per donor among some 420 genotyped donors of the cohort, with roughly 20% of those sequences being non-productive. Because of strong linkage in the cohort, roughly five DR-DQ haplotypes were treated as single units for association and clustering. Every repertoire in the discovery cohort had been generated on one and the same sequencing platform. Rather than using new phenotypic data, the later analysis identified candidate immune exposures from TCR beta sequences and from how often those sequences occurred across donors. Of the roughly 400 genotyped donors, around 81% fell in the genetic ancestry cluster associated with self-reported Caucasian donors. A later genetic analysis took genome-wide SNP genotypes for about 55% of the 666 donors and used that subset as a discovery cohort. About 310 gigabases of sequencing data and roughly 90 million unique TCR sequences were included in an early release covering 550 to 650 HLA-typed donors. Both class I and class II loci were covered by HLA typing, at four-digit resolution. A separate validation cohort of some 130 different subjects was used in addition to the roughly 620-subject first cohort.

Results and caveats for the whole study, not just this receptor: The presence/absence analyses assumed that sequencing depth was roughly uniform across donors, and that assumption may not be true. The earlier analysis of approximately 590 of the donors excluded some 15 rarely observed V segments, including chromosome 9 orphons, because counts were too low. Because the 87-base-pair reads could not distinguish some IMGT-functional V segments, including TRBV6-2 and TRBV6-3, those segments were excluded. Only TCR beta chains were sequenced in this cohort, and the absence of alpha or paired-chain data limited detectable features. Three of the identified cytomegalovirus-associated TCR beta chains were confirmed in vitro to be specific for cytomegalovirus antigens. In a later analysis, the rate of TCR association differed among HLA loci, with DRB1 alleles having the most associated TCRs and HLA-C alleles having the fewest. An association between a missense DCLRE1C variant and V-gene and J-gene trimming of TCR beta chains was found in a later genetic analysis and replicated in an independent cohort. Linkage disequilibrium might explain the correlated functional status among segregating V segments, but an unknown experimental factor could not be excluded. The authors suggested that the approach could potentially be extended to other disease states and immunological phenotypes. For the cohort, immune exposure information was limited to CMV serostatus. A later analysis found that most CMV-associated TCR beta chains appeared HLA-restricted, with HLA associations seemingly driven largely by CMV exposure. Strong co-occurrence of HLA alleles, especially DR and DQ, made assigning TCR associations to individual alleles difficult. The study gave a list of under 200 TCR beta chains associated with cytomegalovirus. Because some donors lacked HLA typing at each locus, the association tests relied only on the typed subset. In a later analysis, more than 15,000 TCR beta sequences were associated with specific HLA alleles at a false discovery rate of 0.05. A later analysis found that HLA-associated TCR beta chains were more clonally expanded and had lower generation probabilities than equally common non-associated chains. While some public TCRs were present in many individuals, most TCR sequences turned up only very rarely across donors. Cytomegalovirus status was reported to be diagnosed by the classifier with high specificity and sensitivity in both the original and validation cohorts. A group of highly shared sequence variants was considered likely to be a technical artifact of the sequencing pipeline. According to a later genetic analysis, donors in an Asian-associated ancestry cluster had fewer N-insertions in productive TCRs than the roughly 670-donor mean. A further reported finding was that TCR beta sequences accurately predicted the HLA-A and HLA-B alleles for most subjects in the first cohort. In an earlier analysis of 450 to 750 of the donors, most TCR beta V segments appeared in productive rearrangements about 87% or about 30% of the time, broadly matching IMGT annotations. In a later analysis, several top co-occurrence clusters were reported to appear linked to parvovirus B19, influenza, CMV and Epstein-Barr virus.

The cohort was made up of hundreds of healthy bone marrow donors. Cohort members were all nominally healthy when sampled, although unrecorded immune exposures were likely present. The donor was CMV seronegative and belonged to the group of several hundred seronegative cohort members. A peripheral blood sample was provided by each donor, and peripheral blood mononuclear cells were used for TCR beta sequencing. The Qiagen DNeasy Blood Extraction Kit was used to extract genomic DNA from the blood cell samples. Preparation of the library involved the immunoSEQ multiplex PCR assay. A mixture of 60 forward primers for TCR Vbeta segments and 13 reverse primers for TCR Jbeta segments was used in the multiplex PCR. The CDR3 region of rearranged TCR beta genes was amplified from genomic DNA by a multiplex PCR assay. The amplified TCR beta libraries were sequenced on the Illumina HiSeq System as 87-base-pair reads. Per the authors' processing: A later analysis tallied 80 million to 95 million unique TCR beta chains across the 600 to 700 repertoires, and about 10 million of those chains were shared by two or more donors. Raw reads were error-corrected and collapsed into unique sequences by a nearest-neighbor algorithm in which closely related sequences were merged to remove PCR and sequencing errors. V, D and J gene segments were assigned by aligning CDR3 sequences to IMGT reference sequences. Each retained sequence needed at least a six-nucleotide match to both a V gene segment and a J gene segment. A rearrangement was called productive if the CDR3 had no stop codons and remained in frame with V and J, and every other rearrangement was called non-productive. Following IMGT convention, CDR3 was defined as the stretch from the second conserved V-encoded cysteine to the conserved J-encoded phenylalanine. The earlier analysis of about 610 of the donors excluded any sequence lacking an unambiguous match to a single V gene segment. An earlier analysis of 587 of the donors called V segments functional above 56.7% productive rearrangements and segregating when the between-donor standard deviation exceeded 5%. A statistical classification framework was developed to diagnose cytomegalovirus status using the catalog of TCR beta chain sequences. A later analysis assigned V and J genes by comparing TCR nucleotide sequences with IMGT/GENE-DB human TR gene sequences. Using the TCRdist pipeline, a later analysis assigned CDR3 sequences along with most-parsimonious VDJ recombination scenarios. In a later analysis, each TCR beta chain was defined by its CDR3 amino acid sequence together with its V-gene family, and reads without a unique V-gene family were excluded. A later analysis removed roughly 590 highly shared, low-generation-probability nucleotide sequences to deal with suspected cross-contamination and a sequencing artifact. In a later analysis, a clonal expansion index was calculated for each public chain from normalized within-repertoire ranks of inferred template counts. Generation probabilities in a later analysis came from a VDJ recombination model fitted to out-of-frame rearrangements, and those results were checked against IGoR. Hypergeometric tests were used in a later analysis to score TCR-TCR, TCR-HLA and TCR-CMV co-occurrence, with a repertoire-size bias correction applied to the TCR pairs. A later analysis estimated false discovery rates by permuting HLA or CMV assignments 20 times. A later analysis grouped co-occurring TCRs with DBSCAN, adding TCRdist sequence similarity when clustering within HLA-allele-positive subsets. Repertoires with fewer than 30,000 or more than 120,000 public chains, plus five repertoires with anomalous nucleotide sharing, were excluded from co-occurrence clustering. In TCRdb, the immuneACCESS table is reduced to in-frame sequences with V and J assigned. These tables do not hold every clone; where another copy was compared, an unresolved V gene accounts for under half, and the others remain unexplained. D and trimming come from the DNA, and the V and J calls and clone size come from that table. In this sample the table shows about 150,000 clones, 84% of which occur a single time. The ten largest clones add up to 2% to 3% of the sample.

Measured from the cysteine to the phenylalanine, the CDR3 is 17 residues long. This entry keeps only the CDR3 DNA: 51 bases, framed from base 1. V is trimmed back by 1 base and J by 5 bases, and the junction contains 9 bases that no gene match accounts for. The germline V gene (reference sequence) gives CDR1 as LNHNV and CDR2 as YYDKDF. Concerning this clone itself: What this receptor recognizes is not known. Within one base of it there is no much larger clone, and no base qualities were kept.

Input material: PBMCs. The receptor was derived from a boy aged 2 to 10 in good health and CMV-seronegative. The rearrangement joined TRBV15 to TRBJ2-3; the junction holds 10 bases that match TRBD1. The nucleotides read TGTGCCACCAGCAGAGGATCCGGGACAGGGGAGAAAGATACGCAGTATTTT. This is translated as CATSRGSGTGEKDTQYF.